This T cell receptor (beta chain) was captured in a study of control samples from healthy donors and cancer patients. This CDR3 has 15 amino acids. Trimming took 3 bases from V and 4 from J; bases not matched to a gene: 6. Germline V lookup: CDR1 SGHNT, CDR2 YENEEA. Profiling relied on immunoSEQ multiplex PCR, and the TCRdb table lists in-frame clones only, not all of them. The data hold tens of thousands of clones, with about 89% observed a single time. The rearrangement uses TRBV11-3 and TRBJ2-3, with 8 bases matching TRBD1. The receptor was isolated from a woman aged 55-70 years in good health. The specimen sequenced was blood. The CDR3 DNA reads as TGTGCCAGCAGCTTTTTGACAGGGGATTCAGATACGCAGTATTTT. It is translated as CASSFLTGDSDTQYF.